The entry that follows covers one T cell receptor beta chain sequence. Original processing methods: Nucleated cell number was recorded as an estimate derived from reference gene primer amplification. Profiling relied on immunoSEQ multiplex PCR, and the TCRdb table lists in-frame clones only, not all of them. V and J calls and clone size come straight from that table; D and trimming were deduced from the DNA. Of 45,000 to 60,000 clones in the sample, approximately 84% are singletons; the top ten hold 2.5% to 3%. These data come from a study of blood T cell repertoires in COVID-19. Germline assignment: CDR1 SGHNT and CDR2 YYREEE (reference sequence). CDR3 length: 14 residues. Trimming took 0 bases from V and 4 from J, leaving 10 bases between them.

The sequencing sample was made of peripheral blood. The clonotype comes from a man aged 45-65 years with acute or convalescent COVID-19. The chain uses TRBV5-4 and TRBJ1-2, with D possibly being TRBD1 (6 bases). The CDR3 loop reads CASSLEQGSYGYTF. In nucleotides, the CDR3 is TGTGCCAGCAGCTTGGAACAGGGTAGCTATGGCTACACCTTC.